This TCR beta chain was identified in a study of cytomegalovirus exposure and HLA in healthy donors (dated 2017 in TCRdb). Study-wide context: In an earlier analysis of 450 to 750 of the donors, under 300 Gb of sequence data and 90 million to 120 million unique TCR beta sequences from roughly 180 million T cells were reported. Roughly 310 gigabases of sequencing data and tens of millions of unique TCR sequences were included in an early release covering 500 to 750 HLA-typed donors. Of the 350 to 450 genotyped donors, 65% to 90% were placed in the genetic ancestry cluster associated with self-reported Caucasian donors. The aim of the study was to test whether cataloging public T cell receptors could identify signatures of past pathogen exposure. The study used immunosequencing to profile the T cell repertoires of several hundred subjects and linked those repertoires to cytomegalovirus serostatus. Along with the roughly 700-subject first cohort, a separate validation cohort of some 130 different subjects was used. High-throughput TCR immunosequencing, statistical association of individual TCRs with disease status, and machine learning were combined to predict cytomegalovirus infection status. To study patterns of TCR occurrence, a later analysis re-analyzed previously published TCR beta repertoires from around 670 donors and added high-resolution HLA genotyping. Rather than using new phenotypic data, the later analysis identified candidate immune exposures from TCR beta sequences and from how often those sequences occurred across donors. An earlier analysis of a few hundred of the donors applied high-throughput TCR beta sequencing to assess whether each TCR beta V gene segment acted as functional or pseudogenic. Alongside the repertoire data, information on donor age, sex, ethnicity and CMV serostatus was compiled. A later genetic analysis took genome-wide SNP genotypes for about 55% of the 666 donors and used that subset as a discovery cohort. Every repertoire in the discovery cohort had been generated on one and the same sequencing platform. Class I and class II HLA loci were covered by the typing at four-digit resolution. Typing coverage varied by locus: about 629-640 donors for A, B, C, DRB1 and DQB1; roughly 500 for DQA1; 606 for DPA1; 450 to 480 for DPB1. About five DR-DQ haplotypes were handled as single units for association and clustering because linkage in the cohort was strong. Among approximately 370 genotyped donors of the cohort, an average of around 240,000 unique TCR beta nucleotide sequences was sequenced per donor, of which 15% to 20% were non-productive.

A word on this clone: Its binding antigen is unknown. The record has no base qualities; no much larger clone is one base away.

The cohort was made up of hundreds of healthy bone marrow donors. At the time of sampling, every cohort member was nominally healthy, though immune exposures that went unrecorded were likely present. The donor tested CMV seronegative, placing the donor among the roughly 400 seronegative members of the cohort. A peripheral blood sample was collected from each donor, and TCR beta sequencing was performed on peripheral blood mononuclear cells. Genomic DNA extraction from the blood cell samples was performed with the Qiagen DNeasy Blood Extraction Kit. CDR1 and CDR2 are read off the germline V gene (reference sequence) as SGHNT and YYREEE. The CDR3 contains 17 residues, cysteine and phenylalanine counted. The sequence is cut down to CDR3 DNA, 51 bases in frame from base 1. Deletion took 0 bases off V and 0 bases off J, with a span of 13 bases between the germline ends. The paper as a whole reports these results and caveats: The authors suggested that the approach could potentially be generalized to other disease states and immunological phenotypes. The classifier was reported to diagnose cytomegalovirus status with high specificity and sensitivity in both the original cohort and the validation cohort. According to a later analysis, most CMV-associated TCR beta chains appeared to be HLA-restricted, and the HLA associations seemed to be driven largely by CMV exposure. About 17 rarely observed V segments, including chromosome 9 orphons, were excluded from the earlier analysis of some 590 of the donors because counts were too low. A later genetic analysis associated a missense DCLRE1C variant with V-gene and J-gene trimming of TCR beta chains, and an independent cohort replicated the association. Across donors, most TCR sequences were observed very rarely, whereas some public TCRs were present in many individuals. Because HLA typing was unavailable for some donors at each locus, only the typed subset was used in association tests. A further reported finding was that TCR beta sequences accurately predicted the HLA-A and HLA-B alleles for most subjects in the first cohort. The sequencing pipeline was judged likely to have produced a cluster of highly shared sequence variants as a technical artifact. Compared with the roughly 670-donor mean, donors in an Asian-associated ancestry cluster had fewer N-insertions in productive TCRs, according to a later genetic analysis. In a later analysis, HLA-associated TCR beta chains showed more clonal expansion and lower generation probabilities than non-associated chains that were equally common. Broadly in line with IMGT annotations, most TCR beta V segments showed up in productive rearrangements about 87% or about 30% of the time in an earlier analysis of a few hundred of the donors. Assigning TCR associations to individual alleles was difficult when HLA alleles, especially DR and DQ, strongly co-occurred. The cohort was sequenced for TCR beta chains only, and without alpha or paired-chain data the features that could be detected were limited. A later analysis associated 15,000 to 20,000 TCR beta sequences with specific HLA alleles at a false discovery rate of 0.05. A later analysis reported that several top co-occurrence clusters appeared linked to parvovirus B19, influenza, CMV and Epstein-Barr virus. Because the 87-base-pair reads could not distinguish some IMGT-functional V segments, including TRBV6-2 and TRBV6-3, those segments were excluded. The presence/absence analyses assumed that sequencing depth was roughly uniform across donors, and that assumption may not be true. Three of the identified cytomegalovirus-associated TCR beta chains were confirmed in vitro to be specific for cytomegalovirus antigens. In the study, 150 to 200 TCR beta chains were listed as associated with cytomegalovirus. According to a later analysis, TCR association rates differed among HLA loci, with DRB1 alleles showing the most associated TCRs and HLA-C alleles showing the fewest. Immune exposure information for the cohort was limited to CMV serostatus. Linkage disequilibrium might explain the correlated functional status among segregating V segments, but an unknown experimental factor could not be excluded.

Preparation of the library involved the immunoSEQ multiplex PCR assay. For the multiplex PCR, a mixture combining 60 forward primers for TCR Vbeta segments and 13 reverse primers for TCR Jbeta segments was used. The CDR3 region of rearranged TCR beta genes was amplified from genomic DNA with a multiplex PCR assay. Amplified TCR beta libraries were sequenced as 87-base-pair reads on the Illumina HiSeq System. The authors' pipeline ran thus. In a later analysis, tens of millions of unique TCR beta chains were counted across the approximately 670 repertoires, and roughly 11 million of these chains were shared by at least two donors. Raw reads were error-corrected and collapsed into unique sequences by a nearest-neighbor algorithm in which closely related sequences were merged to remove PCR and sequencing errors. CDR3 sequences were aligned to IMGT reference sequences to assign V, D and J gene segments. For a sequence to be retained, a match of at least six nucleotides to both a V gene segment and a J gene segment was required. A rearrangement was called productive if the CDR3 had no stop codons and remained in frame with V and J, and every other rearrangement was called non-productive. Following IMGT convention, CDR3 was defined as the stretch from the second conserved V-encoded cysteine up to the conserved J-encoded phenylalanine. The earlier analysis of about 610 of the donors excluded any sequence lacking an unambiguous match to a single V gene segment. An earlier analysis of almost 600 of the donors classified V segments as functional when productive rearrangements were above 56.7% and as segregating when the standard deviation between donors was above 5%. A statistical classification framework was built for diagnosing cytomegalovirus status from the catalog of TCR beta chain sequences. In a later analysis, TCR nucleotide sequences were compared against IMGT/GENE-DB human TR gene sequences so that V and J genes could be assigned. A later analysis assigned CDR3 sequences and most-parsimonious VDJ recombination scenarios with the TCRdist pipeline. In a later analysis, each TCR beta chain was defined by its CDR3 amino acid sequence together with its V-gene family, and reads lacking a unique V-gene family were excluded. To address suspected cross-contamination and a sequencing artifact, a later analysis removed 450 to 700 highly shared, low-generation-probability nucleotide sequences. In a later analysis, a clonal expansion index for each public chain was calculated from normalized within-repertoire ranks of inferred template counts. Generation probabilities in a later analysis came from a VDJ recombination model fitted to out-of-frame rearrangements, and those results were checked against IGoR. In a later analysis, hypergeometric tests were used to score TCR-TCR, TCR-HLA and TCR-CMV co-occurrence, with a repertoire-size bias correction applied to TCR pairs. False discovery rates were estimated in a later analysis by permuting HLA or CMV assignments 20 times. A later analysis grouped co-occurring TCRs with DBSCAN, adding TCRdist sequence similarity when clustering within HLA-allele-positive subsets. Repertoires with fewer than 30,000 or more than 120,000 public chains, plus five repertoires with anomalous nucleotide sharing, were excluded from co-occurrence clustering. TCRdb took over this immuneACCESS table, retaining in-frame rearrangements with V and J assigned. Such tables are incomplete; in checked studies, under half of the missing clones stem from an unresolved V gene, and the remainder is unexplained. That table gives V, J and clone size, and the DNA gave D and trimming. The sample table records around 220,000 clones; 70% to 80% of these occur just once. The ten largest clones capture 15% to 18% of the sample.

Sequencing was done on a sample of PBMCs. This clonotype originated in a middle-aged man in good health and CMV-seronegative. This chain is built from TRBV5-4 and TRBJ2-1, with TRBD1 perhaps the D gene, on 5 matching bases. The CDR3 amino acid sequence is: CASSLGGARASYNEQFF. The DNA sequence follows: TGTGCCAGCAGCTTGGGAGGAGCCAGGGCCTCCTACAATGAGCAGTTCTTC.